What follows are 22 T cell receptor beta chains derived from one specimen sequenced in a study of memory CD4+ T cells and cytomegalovirus serostatus. The data were produced by immunoSEQ multiplex PCR, yet TCRdb's version contains in-frame clones alone and is incomplete. Found here are around 50,000 clones, around 82% of them singletons; the top ten hold about 0.64%. The sort gate was single viable CD3+CD4+CD8-CD45RO+ cells for memory CD4+ T cells. The sequencing sample was made of memory CD4+ T cells from blood. The receptors were gathered from an adult in good health and CMV-seronegative.

The CDR3 sequence is CASSLGGSQHEQFF. Written as DNA, the CDR3 is TGTGCCAGCAGCTTAGGCGGGAGCCAGCATGAGCAGTTCTTC. The chain uses TRBV7-9 and TRBJ2-1; 7 positions agree with TRBD2. CDR1 and CDR2 (germline): SEHNR, FQNEAQ (reference sequence). CDR3 size: 14 residues. Trimming cost V 1 base and J 8 bases; bases outside gene matches: 5.

The DNA of the CDR3 is TGTGCCAGCAGCTTAGTGGCGGGAGCGAACACCGGGGAGCTGTTTTTT. This encodes CASSLVAGANTGELFF. V gene TRBV11-3 combines with J gene TRBJ2-2, with 7 bases that match TRBD2. Germline CDR1 reads SGHNT; CDR2 reads YENEEA. The CDR3 is made up of 16 amino acids. With 1 base clipped from V and 0 bases from J, the junction kept 2 bases outside the gene matches.

This clone has more than one count but fewer than ten. V is TRBV29-1 and J is TRBJ1-3, with TRBD1 matching 8 bases. J gave up 4 bases and V 2 bases, and 10 bases lay outside the gene matches. Germline CDR1 SQVTM, CDR2 ANQGSEA. The CDR3 has 16 residues. The CDR3 sequence is CSVEIGSRTGGNTIYF. The CDR3 DNA reads as TGCAGCGTTGAAATCGGGTCGAGGACAGGGGGAAACACCATATATTTT.

This sequence joins TRBV5-1 and TRBJ2-1; the match to TRBD2 covers 9 bases. The CDR3 length is 15 residues. Trimming took 0 bases from V and 9 from J; bases not matched to a gene: 7. Per germline, CDR1 SGHRS and CDR2 YFSETQ. The CDR3 coding sequence is TGCGCCAGCAGCTTGGAGTGGCGGGAGGGCCGTGAGCAGTTCTTC. Its protein product is CASSLEWREGREQFF.

J is TRBJ1-1 and V is TRBV5-6; D is perhaps TRBD1 (5 bases). Germline V gene lookup returns CDR1 SGHDT and CDR2 YYEEEE. The V gene lost 2 bases and the J gene lost 5 bases, with 22 bases spanning the gap. The CDR3 has 17 amino acids. The CDR3 is CASSLDPIGGLSTEAFF. CDR3 nucleotide sequence: TGTGCCAGCAGCTTAGACCCTATCGGGGGGTTGTCGACTGAAGCTTTCTTT.

On this clone itself: The limits of the CDR3 on the DNA are not certain, so only TCRdb's listed CDR3 is given. This chain links TRBV30 with TRBJ1-4. The germline V gene has CDR1 GTSNPN and CDR2 SVGIG (reference sequence). From its first to its last residue, the CDR3 has 13 amino acids. The CDR3 loop is CAWIWRGSEKLFF.

This chain uses TRBV7-9 with TRBJ2-7, with 8 bases fitting TRBD2. The CDR3 is 14 residues long. Looked up from germline, CDR1 is SEHNR and CDR2 is FQNEAQ (reference sequence). V lost 5 bases, J lost 0 bases, and 3 bases stayed unmatched. CDR3 in DNA: TGTGCCAGCAGCCGGGGGGGAAGCTCCTACGAGCAGTACTTC. Translation gives CASSRGGSSYEQYF.

The genes are TRBV7-9 and TRBJ1-2, with a weak D call TRBD1 (6 bases). Trimming took 5 bases from V and 4 from J, leaving 11 bases between them. CDR1 SEHNR and CDR2 FQNEAQ come from the germline V gene (reference sequence). CDR3 length: 13 amino acids. The CDR3: CASSMQGSYGYTF. The CDR3 nucleotides are TGTGCCAGCAGCATGCAGGGGAGCTATGGCTACACCTTC.

The V call is TRBV27, the J call TRBJ1-5; the match to TRBD1 covers 7 bases. V lost 5 bases, J lost 0 bases, and 13 bases stayed unmatched. In germline, CDR1 is MNHEY, CDR2 SMNVEV (reference sequence). The CDR3 has 18 residues. The CDR3 here is CASSPYAGQLFSNQPQHF. CDR3 in DNA: TGTGCCAGCAGTCCCTATGCGGGACAGCTTTTTAGCAATCAGCCCCAGCATTTT.

J is TRBJ2-4 and V is TRBV5-8, with a tentative D call TRBD2 (6 bases). V lost 4 bases and J lost 0, with 8 bases in between. This CDR3 has 14 residues. The germline CDR1 and CDR2 sequences are SGHTS and YDEGEE. The CDR3 nucleotides read TGTGCCAGCAGCGGGGGACTAGCCAAAAACATTCAGTACTTC. Residues: CASSGGLAKNIQYF.

The chain employs TRBV10-3 and TRBJ2-3; 15 bases map to TRBD2. Looked up from germline, CDR1 is ENHRY and CDR2 is SYGVKD. V gave up 2 bases and J gave up 5 bases; unmatched junction bases: 2. CDR3 length equals 16 residues. Here the CDR3 reads CAISEPGLAGGDTQYF. The CDR3 DNA is TGTGCCATCAGTGAGCCGGGACTAGCGGGGGGAGATACGCAGTATTTT.

This clone is a singleton in its sample. The rearrangement joins TRBV27 to TRBJ2-3, with 13 bases aligning to TRBD2. The CDR3 extends over 17 amino acids. Per the germline V gene, CDR1 is MNHEY and CDR2 is SMNVEV (reference sequence). The V segment lost 5 bases and the J segment 3 bases; nucleotides outside the gene matches: 8. The CDR3 sequence: CASSPRTSGRRTDTQYF. The CDR3 DNA reads TGTGCCAGCAGTCCCAGGACTAGCGGGAGAAGGACAGATACGCAGTATTTT.

The chain recombines TRBV14 with TRBJ2-5, with TRBD1 as a possible D gene (6 bases). Germline CDR1 and CDR2: SGHDN and FVKESK. The CDR3 is made up of 16 amino acids. The V gene lost 0 bases and the J gene lost 4 bases, with 15 bases spanning the gap. The CDR3 DNA reads as TGTGCCAGCAGCCAAGAGCTGTTCGGCAGGGGAGAGACCCAGTACTTC. It translates to CASSQELFGRGETQYF. Drawing the rest from reference TRBV14 and TRBJ2-5, the complete variable domain is EAGVTQFPSHSVIEKGQTVTLRCDPISGHDNLYWYRRVMGKEIKFLLHFVKESKQDESGMPNNRFLAERTGGTYSTLKVQPAELEDSGVYFCASSQELFGRGETQYFGPGTRLLVL.

This chain links TRBV6-1 with TRBJ1-5; no clear D gene. Germline values: CDR1 MNHNS, CDR2 SASEGT. Trimming took off 6 bases at V and 5 bases at J, with 5 bases between the two ends. CDR3 size: 11 residues. DNA of the CDR3: TGTGCCAGCAGGAGGGATCAGCCCCAGCATTTT. Its protein is CASRRDQPQHF.

The sample holds one count of this clone. Distinct nucleotide sequences in the sample also encode this CDR3. The V call is TRBV19, the J call TRBJ2-1, with unresolved D. Germline V gene lookup returns CDR1 LNHDA and CDR2 SQIVND (reference sequence). V lost 6 bases and J 0 bases, leaving 12 bases between the germline ends. This CDR3 region has 15 residues. CDR3 DNA: TGTGCCAGTAGCTTGGACCGAAGCTCCTACAATGAGCAGTTCTTC. It translates to CASSLDRSSYNEQFF.

The chain uses TRBV7-9 and TRBJ1-4; D gene uncertain. Deletions cut 0 bases from V and 5 bases from J, with 13 bases between. Germline lookup yields CDR1 SEHNR and CDR2 FQNEAQ (reference sequence). The CDR3 sequence is 16 residues long. DNA of the CDR3: TGTGCCAGCAGCTTAGCGGATAGGTCATCAAATGAAAAACTGTTTTTT. This codes for CASSLADRSSNEKLFF.

This clone was seen just once. V and J are TRBV6-1 and TRBJ2-7, with TRBD2 identical over 11 bases. Per germline, CDR1 MNHNS and CDR2 SASEGT. Germline trimming cut 1 base from V and 6 bases from J; bases unmatched to any gene: 5. CDR3 size: 15 residues. As DNA, the CDR3 is TGTGCCAGCAGTGAAGGCACTAGCGGGAGCGGCGAGCAGTACTTC. Translated, it gives CASSEGTSGSGEQYF.

The chain has TRBV7-6 and TRBJ2-7, with a possible D match to TRBD2 (6 bases). Between the trimmed V and J ends, which lost 5 bases and 6 bases, there was a span of 20 bases. Germline CDR1 reads SGHVS; CDR2 reads FNYEAQ. The CDR3 covers 15 residues. This chain's CDR3 is CASSQAGGVAGEQYF. In nucleotides, the CDR3 is TGTGCCAGCAGCCAGGCCGGAGGGGTAGCCGGCGAGCAGTACTTC.

The count of this clone is one. CDR3 amino acids: CASSPTSGTRTDTQYF. The CDR3 DNA follows: TGTGCCAGCTCACCAACTAGCGGTACCCGCACAGATACGCAGTATTTT. The chain links TRBV18 to TRBJ2-3, with 8 bases lining up with TRBD2. Unmatched junction bases numbered 5, after V lost 2 bases and J lost 1 base. Germline V gene data show CDR1 as KGHSH and CDR2 as LQKENI. The CDR3 spans 16 residues. Variable domain in full (rest from reference TRBV18 and TRBJ2-3): NAGVMQNPRHLVRRRGQEARLRCSPMKGHSHVYWYRQLPEEGLKFMVYLQKENIIDESGMPKERFSAEFPKEGPSILRIQQVVRGDSAAYFCASSPTSGTRTDTQYFGPGTRLTVL.

The CDR3 region has the DNA TGTGCCAGCAGCCCGCAGCGGGGGAGCTCCTACGAGCAGTACTTC. This translates into CASSPQRGSSYEQYF. The chain uses TRBV4-2 and TRBJ2-7; 8 nucleotides match TRBD2. The CDR3 is 15 amino acids. Germline-derived CDR1 and CDR2 are LGHNA and YNFKEQ. Unmatched junction bases numbered 5, after V lost 4 bases and J lost 0 bases.

The V call is TRBV27, the J call TRBJ2-2; 8 positions agree with TRBD2. The germline V gene has CDR1 MNHEY and CDR2 SMNVEV (reference sequence). The CDR3 covers 14 residues. V dropped 6 bases and J dropped 2; count of bases not matched to a gene: 2. The CDR3 region is CASRSGSNTGELFF. The CDR3 DNA sequence: TGTGCCAGCAGAAGCGGGAGTAACACCGGGGAGCTGTTTTTT.

The chain couples TRBV28 to TRBJ2-5; tentative D call: TRBD1 (5 bases). V gave up 4 bases and J gave up 2 bases, with 14 bases separating them. The germline CDR1 and CDR2 sequences are MDHEN and SYDVKM. The length of the CDR3 is 15 residues. The CDR3 is CASSSRQPGQETQYF. The CDR3 DNA follows: TGTGCCAGCAGTTCCCGTCAACCAGGGCAAGAGACCCAGTACTTC.